The 26 T cell receptor beta chains below all came from one sample that was sequenced in a study of T cell clones after liver transplantation (dated by TCRdb to about 2019). Library method: the immunoSEQ multiplex PCR assay. Held by TCRdb, this immuneACCESS table contains in-frame sequences only and omits some clones. Under half of the omission traces to an unresolved V gene where checked; the cause of the rest is unknown. Within this sample are 55,000 to 75,000 clones, with about 70% of them counted one time only. The top ten constitute around 2.8% of the sample. The source material was CD4+ T cells from blood, sampled at the roughly 15-month timepoint. The receptors shown here come from a human patient who received a liver transplant. After a transplant, the donor of the graft may account for some T cells.

The chain is built from TRBV6-1 and TRBJ1-5; 8 nucleotides match TRBD1. Per germline, CDR1 MNHNS and CDR2 SASEGT. V was clipped by 3 bases and J by 4 bases; unmatched bases: 8. The CDR3 consists of 16 residues. Written as DNA, the CDR3 is TGTGCCAGCAGTGAGCCCGGGACAGGACCAAATCAGCCCCAGCATTTT. Encoded protein: CASSEPGTGPNQPQHF.

The chain employs TRBV11-1 and TRBJ2-6; no clear D. Germline V gene sequence: CDR1 SGHAT, CDR2 FQDESV (reference sequence). The CDR3 length is 15 residues. Trimming shortened V by 7 bases and J by 0 bases, and 10 bases separated the two germline ends. The CDR3 nucleotides are TGTGCCAGCACCCTAGGCGACTCTGGGGCCAACGTCCTGACTTTC. Translating it yields CASTLGDSGANVLTF.

This clone was recorded once. V is TRBV6-5 and J is TRBJ1-2; 7 nucleotides match TRBD1. The CDR3 spans 15 residues. V lost 5 bases and J lost 0; bases outside the gene matches: 6. Germline V gene lookup returns CDR1 MNHEY and CDR2 SVGAGI. The CDR3 protein is CASSGGTDTNYGYTF. The CDR3 DNA sequence: TGTGCCAGCAGTGGAGGGACAGACACTAACTATGGCTACACCTTC.

The CDR3: CASRTGSLAQHF. The CDR3 bases are TGTGCCAGTAGAACAGGGAGTCTGGCCCAGCATTTT. This chain links TRBV28 with TRBJ1-5; the D gene is possibly TRBD1 (6 bases). This CDR3 has 12 residues. Germline values: CDR1 MDHEN, CDR2 SYDVKM. V was cut by 9 bases and J by 11 bases, with 17 bases left in between. Variable domain in full (rest from reference TRBV28 and TRBJ1-5): DVKVTQSSRYLVKRTGEKVFLECVQDMDHENMFWYRQDPGLGLRLIYFSYDVKMKEKGDIPEGYSVSREKKERFSLILESASTNQTSMYLCASRTGSLAQHFGDGTRLSIL.

The J gene is TRBJ1-2, the V gene TRBV18; D remains ambiguous. The CDR3 extends over 15 amino acids. Germline loops: CDR1 KGHSH, CDR2 LQKENI. Trimming took 2 bases from V and 3 from J, leaving 13 bases between them. Written as DNA, the CDR3 is TGTGCCAGCTCACCAGGGCGGGGAGAGGACTATGGCTACACCTTC. Its protein product is CASSPGRGEDYGYTF. The variable domain in full, completed from reference TRBV18 and TRBJ1-2, reads NAGVMQNPRHLVRRRGQEARLRCSPMKGHSHVYWYRQLPEEGLKFMVYLQKENIIDESGMPKERFSAEFPKEGPSILRIQQVVRGDSAAYFCASSPGRGEDYGYTFGSGTRLTVV.

This clone was seen a single time. The chain is built from TRBV7-2 and TRBJ2-5; a weak D match, TRBD2 (6 bases). Per the germline V gene, CDR1 is SGHTA and CDR2 is FQGNSA. This CDR3 is built from 13 residues. V gave up 6 bases and J gave up 1 base, with 9 bases separating them. The CDR3, as DNA: TGTGCCAGCAGAAAGGGACTCCAAGAGACCCAGTACTTC. Protein product: CASRKGLQETQYF.

The chain joins TRBV11-2 to TRBJ1-1, with unresolved D. The CDR3 covers 14 residues. The germline V and J ends were trimmed by 1 base and 11 bases, with 17 bases remaining between them. CDR1 is SGHAT and CDR2 is FQNNGV in the germline V gene. CDR3 sequence reads: CASSLVALRGEAFF. The CDR3 nucleotides are TGTGCCAGCAGCTTAGTGGCCCTCCGGGGAGAGGCTTTCTTT.

The chain recombines TRBV2 with TRBJ1-6; 12 bases agree with TRBD1. Germline V gene data show CDR1 as SNHLY and CDR2 as FYNNEI. V gave up 2 bases and J gave up 9 bases; unmatched junction bases: 5. The CDR3 contains 16 residues. The CDR3 DNA sequence: TGTGCCAGCAGTGAATTGGGACAGGGGGCTGTTTCACCCCTCCACTTT. Translating gives CASSELGQGAVSPLHF. Looking up the rest from reference TRBV2 and TRBJ1-6 gives the full variable domain: EPEVTQTPSHQVTQMGQEVILRCVPISNHLYFYWYRQILGQKVEFLVSFYNNEISEKSEIFDDQFSVERPDGSNFTLKIRSTKLEDSAMYFCASSELGQGAVSPLHFGNGTRLTVT.

The chain couples TRBV18 to TRBJ1-1; TRBD1 agrees at 8 bases. CDR3 length: 14 residues. The V segment lost 6 bases and the J segment 4 bases; nucleotides outside the gene matches: 7. CDR1 KGHSH and CDR2 LQKENI come from the germline V gene. The CDR3 protein is CASSPTGAITEAFF. CDR3 nucleotide sequence: TGTGCCAGCTCGCCGACAGGGGCGATCACTGAAGCTTTCTTT.

V is TRBV5-5 and J is TRBJ2-3; no clear D gene. V was cut by 2 bases and J by 0 bases, with 7 bases left in between. Germline values: CDR1 SGHKS, CDR2 YYEKEE (reference sequence). This CDR3 region has 14 residues. The DNA for the CDR3 is TGTGCCAGCAGCTTTGACACCAGCACAGATACGCAGTATTTT. It codes for CASSFDTSTDTQYF. The variable domain in full, with the rest retrieved from reference TRBV5-5 and TRBJ2-3, is DAGVTQSPTHLIKTRGQQVTLRCSPISGHKSVSWYQQVLGQGPQFIFQYYEKEERGRGNFPDRFSARQFPNYSSELNVNALLLGDSALYLCASSFDTSTDTQYFGPGTRLTVL.

This chain connects TRBV28 to TRBJ1-2; no definite D call. The germline gives CDR1 MDHEN, CDR2 SYDVKM. The V end was cut by 6 bases, the J end by 10 bases, with 15 bases between. The CDR3 is 12 residues long. CDR3 loop: CASSPPTQPYTF. The CDR3 bases are TGTGCCAGCAGCCCTCCGACACAGCCCTACACCTTC.

In this sample, this clone turned up a few times. J is TRBJ2-3 and V is TRBV7-9; either TRBD1 or TRBD2 may fit D (5 bases each). CDR3 length equals 12 residues. The V gene lost 4 bases and the J gene lost 7 bases, with 9 bases spanning the gap. Germline values: CDR1 SEHNR, CDR2 FQNEAQ (reference sequence). DNA for the CDR3: TGTGCCAGCAGCTCCGGGACCCATACGCAGTATTTT. As protein: CASSSGTHTQYF.

This clone has only a few counts. The rearrangement uses TRBV28 and TRBJ2-5; tentatively, D is TRBD1 or TRBD2 (5 bases each). The CDR3 totals 12 residues. The V end lost 11 bases, the J end lost 0 bases, and 10 bases lay between the germline ends. Germline lookup yields CDR1 MDHEN and CDR2 SYDVKM. The DNA of the CDR3 is TGTGCCGCCCGGGGCGACCAAGAGACCCAGTACTTC. Its protein is CAARGDQETQYF.

The J gene is TRBJ1-2, the V gene TRBV19; 7 positions agree with TRBD1. The J segment lost 2 bases and the V segment lost 5 bases, leaving 5 bases of the junction unmatched. The CDR3 has 14 residues. Germline values: CDR1 LNHDA, CDR2 SQIVND (reference sequence). The CDR3 spells CASSQPQGNYGYTF. The CDR3 nucleotides read TGTGCCAGTAGTCAACCACAGGGGAACTATGGCTACACCTTC.

CDR3 residues: CASSSTLAGYYNEQFF. The CDR3 nucleotides read TGTGCCAGCAGCTCGACACTAGCGGGGTACTACAATGAGCAGTTCTTC. V usage is TRBV7-9 and J usage is TRBJ2-1; 10 nucleotides line up with TRBD2. The trim removed 4 bases at V and 3 bases at J, leaving 6 bases unmatched. The CDR3 totals 16 residues. Per germline, CDR1 SEHNR and CDR2 FQNEAQ (reference sequence).

The sample holds a few counts of this clone. The rearrangement uses TRBV14 and TRBJ2-6; 8 bases are a match to TRBD1. This CDR3 contains 17 residues. The trim removed 4 bases at V and 4 bases at J, leaving 9 bases unmatched. Germline V lookup: CDR1 SGHDN, CDR2 FVKESK. Written as DNA, the CDR3 is TGTGCCAGCAGCCGGGCAGGGGGCGCCCCCGGGGCCAACGTCCTGACTTTC. Translation gives CASSRAGGAPGANVLTF.

The rearrangement links TRBV9 to TRBJ2-5; the D call may be TRBD1 or TRBD2 (7 bases each). This CDR3 region has 14 residues. Trimming cost V 4 bases and J 4 bases, with 14 bases left between them. Germline V lookup: CDR1 SGDLS, CDR2 YYNGEE. Here the CDR3 reads CASSPGGDRETQYF. DNA of the CDR3: TGTGCCAGCAGCCCAGGGGGGGATCGAGAGACCCAGTACTTC.

V and J are TRBV7-9 and TRBJ1-3; the D is unclear. The CDR3 runs to 13 residues. Germline V lookup: CDR1 SEHNR, CDR2 FQNEAQ (reference sequence). The V end lost 1 base, the J end lost 4 bases, and 5 bases lay between the germline ends. The CDR3 is CASSLGTGNTIYF. CDR3 in DNA: TGTGCCAGCAGCTTAGGGACGGGAAACACCATATATTTT.

This chain uses TRBV29-1 with TRBJ1-2; D is unclear. Germline V gene data show CDR1 as SQVTM and CDR2 as ANQGSEA. The V end was cut by 6 bases, the J end by 3 bases, with 8 bases between. The CDR3 contains 11 residues. The CDR3 bases are TGCAGCGTACAAACGGACTATGGCTACACCTTC. Protein product: CSVQTDYGYTF.

The CDR3 DNA is TGTGCCAGCAGCAATGGCAGGGGGCCTGGAAACACCATATATTTT. It encodes CASSNGRGPGNTIYF. V and J are TRBV6-5 and TRBJ1-3; 8 nucleotides line up with TRBD1. Germline V gene lookup returns CDR1 MNHEY and CDR2 SVGAGI. The trim removed 6 bases at V and 2 bases at J, leaving 6 bases unmatched. The CDR3 spans 15 residues.

Here the CDR3 reads CASRSTGGTEFF. The CDR3 DNA sequence: TGTGCCAGCAGGAGCACAGGGGGCACCGAGTTCTTC. This chain connects TRBV28 to TRBJ2-1; 9 positions agree with TRBD1. There are 12 residues in the CDR3. V was pared by 6 bases and J by 14 bases, with 8 bases of the junction left unmatched. Germline loops: CDR1 MDHEN, CDR2 SYDVKM.

V is TRBV20-1 and J is TRBJ2-1; 7 bases line up with TRBD2. This CDR3 has 11 amino acids. The trim removed 6 bases at V and 8 bases at J, leaving 4 bases unmatched. Germline loops: CDR1 DFQATT, CDR2 SNEGSKA (reference sequence). The chain's CDR3 is CSARTRDEQFF. The CDR3 DNA reads TGCAGTGCAAGGACTAGGGATGAGCAGTTCTTC.

This clone was recorded a few times. This sequence joins TRBV19 and TRBJ1-5; D possibly corresponds to TRBD1 (6 bases). Trimming removed 4 bases at V and 10 bases at J, with 11 bases between. CDR1 is LNHDA and CDR2 is SQIVND in the germline V gene (reference sequence). The CDR3 covers 12 residues. The CDR3 sequence: CASSKQGSPQHF. The DNA for the CDR3 is TGTGCCAGTAGTAAACAGGGTTCACCCCAGCATTTT.

This clone was seen more than once but under ten times. This chain joins TRBV7-2 and TRBJ2-7; D is perhaps TRBD1 (6 bases). Between the trimmed V and J ends, which lost 8 bases and 6 bases, there was a span of 17 bases. Germline CDR1 is SGHTA and CDR2 is FQGNSA. This CDR3 has 13 amino acids. The CDR3 is CASSLREQGEQYV. The CDR3 DNA is TGTGCCAGCTCGCTGCGCGAACAGGGCGAGCAGTACGTC.

The V call is TRBV5-5, the J call TRBJ1-1, with TRBD1 as a possible D gene (5 bases). This CDR3 is 15 amino acids long. The V end lost 1 base, the J end lost 5 bases, and 15 bases lay between the germline ends. Germline loops: CDR1 SGHKS, CDR2 YYEKEE (reference sequence). The CDR3 sequence is CASSLLASTETEAFF. The CDR3 region has the DNA TGTGCCAGCAGCTTGTTGGCCTCGACAGAGACTGAAGCTTTCTTT.

The chain is built from TRBV18 and TRBJ2-7; TRBD1 agrees at 8 bases. Germline CDR1 is KGHSH and CDR2 is LQKENI. This CDR3 has 16 residues. After removal of 3 bases from V and 1 base from J, the junction contained 8 bases not matched to a gene. The DNA of the CDR3 is TGTGCCAGCTCACCGGATAACAGGGGGAGTTCCTACGAGCAGTACTTC. Amino acid sequence: CASSPDNRGSSYEQYF.